Listed here is a single TCR beta chain. A single record per CDR3 protein comes from TCRdb applying MiXCR to the 5' RACE reads. The sample has some 31,000 distinct CDR3 sequences, under 30% seen once. The sequence was obtained from a female donor with breast cancer. The sequenced sample was naive CD4+ T cells sorted from a lymph node. The sample's subset: naive CD4+ T cells, CD4+CD45RA+CD25-.

The CDR3 nucleotides read TGTGCCAGCAGTTACAGCCTAGGGGGCAGGGAGCAGTTCTTC. This gives the protein CASSYSLGGREQFF. V gene TRBV6-5 combines with J gene TRBJ2-1, with 7 bases aligning to TRBD1. The V segment lost 2 bases and the J segment 10 bases; nucleotides outside the gene matches: 8. Germline V gene data show CDR1 as MNHEY and CDR2 as SVGAGI. CDR3 size: 14 residues.